Listed here is a single T cell receptor (beta chain). CDR3 length: 14 residues. The ends were cut back, 4 bases at V and 5 bases at J, with 14 bases in the middle. Germline V lookup: CDR1 MNHEY, CDR2 SVGAGI. These data belong to a study of T cell changes during pregnancy in multiple sclerosis. Method: immunoSEQ multiplex PCR; TCRdb's copy keeps in-frame clones and lacks some. The data contain about 67,000 clones, approximately 90% of them singletons. Sequenced material: peripheral blood, taken in the first trimester of pregnancy. The receptor comes from a female donor with multiple sclerosis, enrolled in a pregnancy study. The chain uses TRBV6-5 and TRBJ1-2, with D hard to call. As DNA, the CDR3 is TGTGCCAGCAGTTTAGGCCGGGTAGGATATGGCTACACCTTC. Its translation: CASSLGRVGYGYTF.